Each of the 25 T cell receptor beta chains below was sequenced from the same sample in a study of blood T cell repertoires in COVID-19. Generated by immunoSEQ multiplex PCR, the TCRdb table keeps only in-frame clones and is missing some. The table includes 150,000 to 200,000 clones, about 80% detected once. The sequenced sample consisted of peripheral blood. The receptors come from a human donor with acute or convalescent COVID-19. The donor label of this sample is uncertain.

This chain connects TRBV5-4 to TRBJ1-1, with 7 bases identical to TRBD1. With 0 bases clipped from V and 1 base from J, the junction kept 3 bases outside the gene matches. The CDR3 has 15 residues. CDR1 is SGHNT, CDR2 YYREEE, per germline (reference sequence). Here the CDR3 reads CASSLESGGNTEAFF. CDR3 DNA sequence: TGTGCCAGCAGCTTGGAATCAGGGGGGAACACTGAAGCTTTCTTT.

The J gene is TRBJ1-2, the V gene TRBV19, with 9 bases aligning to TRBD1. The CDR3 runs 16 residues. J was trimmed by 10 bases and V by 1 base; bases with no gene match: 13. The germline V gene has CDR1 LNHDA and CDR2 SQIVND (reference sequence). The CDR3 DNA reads TGTGCCAGTAGTATAGTACCTGGGACAGGGACGATTAACTACACCTTC. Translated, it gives CASSIVPGTGTINYTF.

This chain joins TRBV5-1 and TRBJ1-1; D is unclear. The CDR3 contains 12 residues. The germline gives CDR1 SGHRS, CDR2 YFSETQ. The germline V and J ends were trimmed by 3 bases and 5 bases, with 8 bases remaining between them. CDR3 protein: CASSWPGTEAFF. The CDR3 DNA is TGCGCCAGCAGCTGGCCGGGGACTGAAGCTTTCTTT.

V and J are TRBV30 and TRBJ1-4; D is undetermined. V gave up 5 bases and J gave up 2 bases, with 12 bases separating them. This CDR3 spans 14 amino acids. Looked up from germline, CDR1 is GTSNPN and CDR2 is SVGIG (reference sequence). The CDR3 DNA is TGTGCCTGGCAAAGGAGCACGACTAATGAAAAACTGTTTTTT. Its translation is CAWQRSTTNEKLFF. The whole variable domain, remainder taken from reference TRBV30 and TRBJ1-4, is SQTIHQWPATLVQPVGSPLSLECTVEGTSNPNLYWYRQAAGRGLQLLFYSVGIGQISSEVPQNLSASRPQDRQFILSSKKLLLSDSGFYLCAWQRSTTNEKLFFGSGTQLSVL.

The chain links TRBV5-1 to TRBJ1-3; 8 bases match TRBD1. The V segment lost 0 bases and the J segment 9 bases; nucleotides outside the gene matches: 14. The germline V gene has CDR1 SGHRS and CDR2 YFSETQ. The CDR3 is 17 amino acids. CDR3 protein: CASSLGPGTGKGSTIYF. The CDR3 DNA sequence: TGCGCCAGCAGCTTGGGCCCCGGGACAGGAAAGGGGAGCACCATATATTTT.

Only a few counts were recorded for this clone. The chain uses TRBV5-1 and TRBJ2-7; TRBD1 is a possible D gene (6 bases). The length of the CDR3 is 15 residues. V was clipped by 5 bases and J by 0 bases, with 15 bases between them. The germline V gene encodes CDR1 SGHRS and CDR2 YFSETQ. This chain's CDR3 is CASRPLTGNSYEQYF. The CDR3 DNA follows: TGCGCCAGCAGACCTCTAACAGGGAACTCCTACGAGCAGTACTTC.

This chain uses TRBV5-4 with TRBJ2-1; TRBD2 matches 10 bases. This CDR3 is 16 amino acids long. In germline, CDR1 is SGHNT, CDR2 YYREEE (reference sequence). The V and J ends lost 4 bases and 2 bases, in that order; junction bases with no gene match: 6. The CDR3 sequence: CASSPKLAGTYNEQFF. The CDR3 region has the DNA TGTGCCAGCAGCCCGAAACTAGCGGGGACCTACAATGAGCAGTTCTTC.

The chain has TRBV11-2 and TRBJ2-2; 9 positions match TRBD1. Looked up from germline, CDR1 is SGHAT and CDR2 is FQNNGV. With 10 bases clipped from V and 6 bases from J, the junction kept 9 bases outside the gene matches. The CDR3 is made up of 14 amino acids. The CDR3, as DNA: TGTGCCACCTGGACAGGGGTCGAGGCCGGGGAGCTGTTTTTT. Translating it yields CATWTGVEAGELFF. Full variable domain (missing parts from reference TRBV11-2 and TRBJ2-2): EAGVAQSPRYKIIEKRQSVAFWCNPISGHATLYWYQQILGQGPKLLIQFQNNGVVDDSQLPKDRFSAERLKGVDSTLKIQPAKLEDSAVYLCATWTGVEAGELFFGEGSRLTVL.

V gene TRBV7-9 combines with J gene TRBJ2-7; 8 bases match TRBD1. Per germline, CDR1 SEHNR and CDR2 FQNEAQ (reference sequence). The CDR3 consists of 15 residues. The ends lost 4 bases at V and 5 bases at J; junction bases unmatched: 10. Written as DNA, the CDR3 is TGTGCCAGCAGCTCTATGGGACAGGCAGGGAACGAGCAGTACTTC. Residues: CASSSMGQAGNEQYF.

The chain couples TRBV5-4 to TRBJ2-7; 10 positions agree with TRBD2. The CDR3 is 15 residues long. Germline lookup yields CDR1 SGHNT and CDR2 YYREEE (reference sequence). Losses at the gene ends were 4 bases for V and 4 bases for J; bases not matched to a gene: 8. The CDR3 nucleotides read TGTGCCAGCAGCCCTCAAGCGGGAGGGAAGTACGAGCAGTACTTC. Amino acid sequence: CASSPQAGGKYEQYF.

In DNA form, the CDR3 reads TGTGCCAGTAGTATAGATCGGGGGGCGGCAGATACGCAGTATTTT. Amino acids: CASSIDRGAADTQYF. This chain uses TRBV19 with TRBJ2-3, with D possibly TRBD2 on 7 matching bases. V was trimmed by 0 bases and J by 4 bases, leaving 11 bases between them. The germline V gene encodes CDR1 LNHDA and CDR2 SQIVND (reference sequence). CDR3 length: 15 residues.

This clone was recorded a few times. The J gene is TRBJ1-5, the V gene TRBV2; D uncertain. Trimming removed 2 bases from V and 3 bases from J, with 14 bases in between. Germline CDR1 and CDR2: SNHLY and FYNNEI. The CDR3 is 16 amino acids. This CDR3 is CASSELRGLVNQPQHF. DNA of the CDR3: TGTGCCAGCAGTGAACTGAGAGGGCTGGTCAATCAGCCCCAGCATTTT.

The CDR3 bases are TGCGCCAGCAGCCTTTCCCGGGACACCAACGGTAGGGAGACCCAGTACTTC. Protein: CASSLSRDTNGRETQYF. The chain employs TRBV5-1 and TRBJ2-5; tentatively, D is TRBD1 (6 bases). The CDR3 is made up of 17 amino acids. Trimming shortened V by 4 bases and J by 5 bases, and 24 bases separated the two germline ends. Germline CDR1 and CDR2: SGHRS and YFSETQ.

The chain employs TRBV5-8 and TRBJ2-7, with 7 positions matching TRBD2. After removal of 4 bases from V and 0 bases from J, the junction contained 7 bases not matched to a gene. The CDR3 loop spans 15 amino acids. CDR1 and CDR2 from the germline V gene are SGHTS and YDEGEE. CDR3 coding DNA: TGTGCCAGCAGCGTAGCGGGCCAAAGCTCCTACGAGCAGTACTTC. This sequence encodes CASSVAGQSSYEQYF.

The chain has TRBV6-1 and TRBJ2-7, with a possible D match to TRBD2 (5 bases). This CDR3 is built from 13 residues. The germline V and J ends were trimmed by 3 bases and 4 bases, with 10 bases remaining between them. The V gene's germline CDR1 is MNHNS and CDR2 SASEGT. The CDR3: CASSDSGGYEQYF. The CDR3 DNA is TGTGCCAGCAGTGACAGCGGTGGGTACGAGCAGTACTTC.

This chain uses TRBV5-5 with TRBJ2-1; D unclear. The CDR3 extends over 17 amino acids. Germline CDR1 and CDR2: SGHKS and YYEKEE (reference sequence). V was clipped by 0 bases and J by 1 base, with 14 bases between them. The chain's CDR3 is CASSLVFRGRSYNEQFF. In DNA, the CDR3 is TGTGCCAGCAGCTTGGTATTCCGCGGCCGGTCCTACAATGAGCAGTTCTTC.

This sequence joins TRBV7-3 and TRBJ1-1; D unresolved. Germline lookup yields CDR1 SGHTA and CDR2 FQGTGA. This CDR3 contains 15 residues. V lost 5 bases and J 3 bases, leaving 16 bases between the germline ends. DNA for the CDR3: TGTGCCAGCAGCCCCATACCGGGTGGGTACACTGAAGCTTTCTTT. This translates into CASSPIPGGYTEAFF.

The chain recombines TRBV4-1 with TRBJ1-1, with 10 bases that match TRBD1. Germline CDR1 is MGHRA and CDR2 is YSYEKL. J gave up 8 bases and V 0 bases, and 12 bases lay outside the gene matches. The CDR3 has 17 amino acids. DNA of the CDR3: TGCGCCAGCAGCCAAGACCAGAATCGGGACAGGGGAACCGAAGCTTTCTTT. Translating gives CASSQDQNRDRGTEAFF.

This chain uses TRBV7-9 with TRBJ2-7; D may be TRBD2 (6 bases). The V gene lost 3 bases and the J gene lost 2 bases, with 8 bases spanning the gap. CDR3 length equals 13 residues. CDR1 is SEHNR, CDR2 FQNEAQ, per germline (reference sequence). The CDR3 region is CASSFGGAYEQYF. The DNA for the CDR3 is TGTGCCAGCAGCTTCGGGGGAGCCTACGAGCAGTACTTC.

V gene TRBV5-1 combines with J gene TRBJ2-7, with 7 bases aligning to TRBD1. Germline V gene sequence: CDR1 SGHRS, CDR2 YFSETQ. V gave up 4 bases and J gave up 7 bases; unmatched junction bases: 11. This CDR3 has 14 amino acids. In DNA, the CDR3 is TGCGCCAGCAGCGCTGTTGAGGGGGCAGGGGAGCAGTACTTC. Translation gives CASSAVEGAGEQYF.

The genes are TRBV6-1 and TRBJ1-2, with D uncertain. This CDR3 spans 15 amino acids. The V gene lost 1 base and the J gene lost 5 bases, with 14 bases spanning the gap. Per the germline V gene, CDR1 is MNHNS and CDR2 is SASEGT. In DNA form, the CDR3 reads TGTGCCAGCAGTGAAGGAAACTACGGATGGTATGGCTACACCTTC. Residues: CASSEGNYGWYGYTF.

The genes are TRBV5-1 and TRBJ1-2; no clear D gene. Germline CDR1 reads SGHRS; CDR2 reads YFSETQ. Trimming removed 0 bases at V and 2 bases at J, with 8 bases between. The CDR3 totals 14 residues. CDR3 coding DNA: TGCGCCAGCAGCTTGGAACGGGGAAACTATGGCTACACCTTC. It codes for CASSLERGNYGYTF.

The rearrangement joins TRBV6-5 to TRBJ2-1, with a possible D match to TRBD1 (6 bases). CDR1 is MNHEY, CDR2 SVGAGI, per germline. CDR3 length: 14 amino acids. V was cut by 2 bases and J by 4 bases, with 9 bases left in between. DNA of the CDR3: TGTGCCAGCAGTTACCCCGACAGGTACAATGAGCAGTTCTTC. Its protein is CASSYPDRYNEQFF.

CDR3 sequence reads: CASSPRQGLDTGELFF. In nucleotides, the CDR3 is TGTGCCAGCAGCCCTCGACAGGGTTTGGACACCGGGGAGCTGTTTTTT. This chain joins TRBV5-4 and TRBJ2-2; 7 nucleotides agree with TRBD1. This CDR3 is 16 amino acids long. Germline values: CDR1 SGHNT, CDR2 YYREEE (reference sequence). Losses at the gene ends were 4 bases for V and 3 bases for J; bases not matched to a gene: 9.

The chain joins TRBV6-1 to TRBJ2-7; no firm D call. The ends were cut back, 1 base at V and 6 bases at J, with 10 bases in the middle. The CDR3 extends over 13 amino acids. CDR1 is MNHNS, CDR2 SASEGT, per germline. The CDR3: CASSEVGLSEQYF. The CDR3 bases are TGTGCCAGCAGTGAAGTGGGCCTCTCCGAGCAGTACTTC.